The text below deals with one TCR beta chain. Authors' processing steps: Nucleated cell number was recorded as an estimate derived from reference gene primer amplification. TCRdb keeps only in-frame clones here, not all; method: immunoSEQ multiplex PCR. D and trimming were read from the DNA, whereas the V and J calls and clone size are those reported in that table. This sample has some 500,000 clones, with roughly 89% found just once. These data belong to a study of blood T cell repertoires in COVID-19. As for the study in general: The study drew acute and convalescent COVID-19 samples from the United States, Italy and Spain. T cells, B-cell-depleted T cells, or PBMCs provided the cDNA or gDNA that served as material.

The ends lost 5 bases at V and 4 bases at J; junction bases unmatched: 8. The germline CDR1 and CDR2 sequences are MDHEN and SYDVKM. The CDR3 totals 15 residues. The sample taken for sequencing was peripheral blood. The receptor comes from a woman aged 45-65 years with COVID-19, enrolled during active disease. This chain joins TRBV28 and TRBJ1-1; 9 bases align to TRBD1. CDR3 nucleotides: TGTGCCAGCAGTCAGGGACAGGGCGGATTCACTGAAGCTTTCTTT. Translation gives CASSQGQGGFTEAFF. Full variable domain (missing parts from reference TRBV28 and TRBJ1-1): DVKVTQSSRYLVKRTGEKVFLECVQDMDHENMFWYRQDPGLGLRLIYFSYDVKMKEKGDIPEGYSVSREKKERFSLILESASTNQTSMYLCASSQGQGGFTEAFFGQGTRLTVV.